This record looks at one T cell receptor (beta chain) sequence and its context. Participants, roughly 18 to 100 years old, spanned 25 or so US areas. The source of the sample is a study of blood T cell repertoires in COVID-19. Whole-study context: The cDNA or gDNA used as material had been derived from T cells, B-cell-depleted T cells, or PBMCs.

Original analysis: Nucleated cell number was recorded as an estimate derived from reference gene primer amplification. Produced via immunoSEQ multiplex PCR; TCRdb's table is partial and in-frame only. The D gene and trimming were derived from the DNA, and the V and J assignments and clone size from that table. In the table there are approximately 200,000 clones, about 85% of which are singletons. V was cut by 4 bases and J by 0 bases, with 13 bases left in between. The CDR3 covers 16 residues. Germline CDR1 is SGHVS and CDR2 is FQNEAQ. This clonotype was obtained from a man younger than 40 who had recovered from COVID-19. The sequenced material came from PBMCs or T cells enriched from blood (not recorded which). This sequence joins TRBV7-8 and TRBJ1-5; D gene unclear. The CDR3 DNA is TGTGCCAGCAGCTCGACCCGACATATTAGCAATCAGCCCCAGCATTTT. Protein: CASSSTRHISNQPQHF.